This TCR beta chain appears in the sequencing data of a study of long-term antiretroviral therapy in people with HIV. Findings and limits, study-wide: Relative to transplant donor controls, diversity remained lower despite increasing after ART.

Germline V gene data show CDR1 as ENHRY and CDR2 as SYGVKD. This CDR3 is built from 16 residues. J gave up 6 bases and V 0 bases, and 2 bases lay outside the gene matches. The assay, immunoSEQ v3.0, was run at survey level. TCRdb keeps only in-frame clones here, not all; method: immunoSEQ multiplex PCR. In the table there are 20,000 to 25,000 clones, 70% to 85% of which are singletons. For this clone: The antigen remains unidentified.

This specimen consisted of unsorted PBMCs, obtained 4.1 years after starting antiretroviral therapy. The sequence was collected from a woman between 40 and 50 years old with HIV. The J gene is TRBJ2-2, the V gene TRBV10-3; 12 bases line up with TRBD1. CDR3: CAISESGTGGPGELFF. CDR3 sequence (DNA): TGTGCCATCAGTGAGTCGGGGACAGGGGGCCCCGGGGAGCTGTTTTTT.